The present T cell receptor beta chain was sequenced within a study of vaccination and CD4 T cells after COVID-19. The V end was cut by 5 bases, the J end by 0 bases, with 20 bases between. The CDR3 runs to 18 residues. Germline V gene sequence: CDR1 MNHEY, CDR2 SVGEGT. Treatment here: approximately 9-day PBMC culture with coronavirus spike peptide pools or control peptides (ViraFEST assay). Collection of the unexposed donor's CD4+ T cells took place before the COVID-19 pandemic (2011-2018). Of note for this clonotype: What it binds is not known.

Cultured CD4+ T-cell DNA underwent Oncomine TCR Beta short-read sequencing. It was from cultured CD4+ T cells that genomic DNA was extracted. TCRdb reanalysed the PCR reads using MiXCR and keeps one entry per CDR3 protein. The repertoire has 9,000 to 10,000 distinct CDR3 sequences, roughly 33% of them found once; the top ten carry roughly 20%. Sequencing was carried out using CD4+ T cells from blood, cultured in vitro. The receptor's source is a human donor in good health. This sequence joins TRBV6-2 or TRBV6-3 and TRBJ1-5; D gene ambiguous. The CDR3, as DNA: TGTGCCAGCAGTCAGCCGCTTGGCACCCGCTTTAGCAATCAGCCCCAGCATTTT. It specifies CASSQPLGTRFSNQPQHF.